The 2 T cell receptor beta chains listed next were all sequenced from one sample in a study of T cell repertoires in cytomegalovirus infection. For these receptors, no antigen is known. A single record per CDR3 protein comes from TCRdb applying MiXCR to the reads. Seen here are about 160,000 distinct CDR3 sequences, 20% to 25% observed once, and the top ten hold roughly 27%. This sample comprised CD8+ T cells from cultured PBMCs, obtained from culture after CMV antigen stimulation. Every receptor here comes from a human donor in good health (CMV status not recorded). Some clones in this sample may be carry-over from other donors' samples.

V and J are TRBV7-6 and TRBJ2-6; D is uncertain. The CDR3 is made up of 16 amino acids. Germline V lookup: CDR1 SGHVS, CDR2 FNYEAQ. Trimming stripped 3 bases from V and 0 bases from J, with 9 bases between. DNA of the CDR3: TGTGCCAGCAGCTTGAGCCCCGACTCTGGGGCCAACGTCCTGACTTTC. This translates into CASSLSPDSGANVLTF.

A few counts support this clonotype. J is TRBJ2-5 and V is TRBV6-5, with no clear D. V gave up 4 bases and J gave up 5 bases, with 5 bases separating them. The length of the CDR3 is 11 residues. Germline loops: CDR1 MNHEY, CDR2 SVGAGI. The CDR3 coding sequence is TGTGCCAGCAGTTCCGTTGAGACCCAGTACTTC. This gives the protein CASSSVETQYF.